Below, 22 T cell receptor beta chains from the same sample are listed, as sequenced in a study of blood T cell repertoires in COVID-19. Sequencing was performed with immunoSEQ multiplex PCR; in TCRdb, only in-frame clones are kept and a portion is missing. The table records roughly 120,000 clones, around 85% of them present only once. The sequenced sample consisted of peripheral blood. The source is a woman of 80 years or more with COVID-19, enrolled during active disease.

This clone came up a few times. The sample has other DNA sequences that encode this CDR3 too. The V call is TRBV6-5, the J call TRBJ1-1; D is unclear. The CDR3 runs to 14 residues. The germline gives CDR1 MNHEY, CDR2 SVGAGI. Trimming shortened V by 0 bases and J by 2 bases, and 7 bases separated the two germline ends. CDR3 amino acids: CASSYSRSNTEAFF. The CDR3 DNA sequence: TGTGCCAGCAGTTACTCGCGTTCCAACACTGAAGCTTTCTTT.

The V gene is TRBV5-4, the J gene TRBJ1-3, with D unclear. CDR1 and CDR2 (germline): SGHNT, YYREEE (reference sequence). This CDR3 is 15 amino acids long. With 0 bases removed from V and 0 bases from J, the gap between germline ends came to 7 bases. This CDR3 reads CASSLAGPSGNTIYF. In nucleotides, the CDR3 is TGTGCCAGCAGCTTGGCTGGCCCCTCTGGAAACACCATATATTTT.

The V and J genes are TRBV5-6 and TRBJ2-5, with TRBD2 identical over 11 bases. V trimming: 0 bases; J trimming: 4 bases; junction bases outside the gene matches: 5. CDR1 and CDR2 from the germline V gene are SGHDT and YYEEEE. This CDR3 is built from 16 residues. The CDR3 bases are TGTGCCAGCAGCTTGGCGCTAGCGGGAGGTTCAGAGACCCAGTACTTC. Translated, it gives CASSLALAGGSETQYF.

The chain joins TRBV4-3 to TRBJ1-4; D may be TRBD1 (6 bases). The CDR3 is 17 amino acids. Trimming stripped 4 bases from V and 1 base from J, with 16 bases between. Looked up from germline, CDR1 is LGHNA and CDR2 is YSLEER. The CDR3 protein is CASSPGEGRGTNEKLFF. The CDR3 DNA is TGCGCCAGCAGCCCAGGCGAAGGCAGGGGAACTAATGAAAAACTGTTTTTT.

The chain couples TRBV4-1 to TRBJ2-3; D might be TRBD2 (5 bases). Trimming pared 1 base from V and 0 bases from J, leaving 14 bases between. CDR1 MGHRA and CDR2 YSYEKL come from the germline V gene. The length of the CDR3 is 17 residues. DNA for the CDR3: TGCGCCAGCAGCCAAGCCCCAGCGGTCACTAGCACAGATACGCAGTATTTT. Translated, it gives CASSQAPAVTSTDTQYF.

This clone was detected only a few times. The V gene is TRBV7-2, the J gene TRBJ2-7, with 7 bases matching TRBD1. The V gene end was trimmed by 5 bases and the J gene end by 2 bases; junction bases not matched to a gene: 6. The CDR3 has 14 amino acids. Germline CDR1 SGHTA, CDR2 FQGNSA. CDR3 sequence: CASSNRQGTYEQYF. The CDR3 region has the DNA TGTGCCAGCAGCAATAGACAGGGTACCTACGAGCAGTACTTC. Combining the CDR3 with reference TRBV7-2 and TRBJ2-7 gives the whole variable domain GAGVSQSPSNKVTEKGKDVELRCDPISGHTALYWYRQSLGQGLEFLIYFQGNSAPDKSGLPSDRFSAERTGGSVSTLTIQRTQQEDSAVYLCASSNRQGTYEQYFGPGTRLTVT.

In DNA, the CDR3 is TGTGCCAGCAGCTTCAGGGAAGGAGGGAGTCTTCCCGGGGAGCTGTTTTTT. As protein: CASSFREGGSLPGELFF. This chain uses TRBV7-9 with TRBJ2-2; maybe TRBD2 (6 bases). There are 17 residues in the CDR3. Germline V lookup: CDR1 SEHNR, CDR2 FQNEAQ (reference sequence). Between the trimmed V and J ends, which lost 3 bases and 6 bases, there was a span of 20 bases. Combining the CDR3 with reference TRBV7-9 and TRBJ2-2 gives the whole variable domain DTGVSQNPRHKITKRGQNVTFRCDPISEHNRLYWYRQTLGQGPEFLTYFQNEAQLEKSRLLSDRFSAERPKGSFSTLEIQRTEQGDSAMYLCASSFREGGSLPGELFFGEGSRLTVL.

The chain is built from TRBV7-8 and TRBJ2-7, with a weak D call TRBD1 (6 bases). CDR1 and CDR2 from the germline V gene are SGHVS and FQNEAQ. The CDR3 extends over 13 amino acids. V gave up 5 bases and J gave up 5 bases, with 13 bases separating them. CDR3 protein: CASSRGFVDEQYF. The CDR3 DNA reads TGTGCCAGCAGCAGGGGGTTCGTTGACGAGCAGTACTTC. The entire variable domain, with the rest obtained from reference TRBV7-8 and TRBJ2-7, is as follows: GAGVSQSPRYKVAKRGQDVALRCDPISGHVSLFWYQQALGQGPEFLTYFQNEAQLDKSGLPSDRFFAERPEGSVSTLKIQRTQQEDSAVYLCASSRGFVDEQYFGPGTRLTVT.

As DNA, the CDR3 is TGTGCCAGCAGTGGGTTTGAGAGCTCCTATAATTCACCCCTCCACTTT. It translates to CASSGFESSYNSPLHF. The genes are TRBV6-1 and TRBJ1-6, with D hard to call. V was clipped by 4 bases and J by 0 bases, with 10 bases between them. The germline CDR1 and CDR2 sequences are MNHNS and SASEGT. The CDR3 extends over 16 amino acids.

The CDR3 protein is CASRGSTGNQPQHF. The CDR3 DNA reads TGTGCCAGTAGAGGGTCGACAGGGAATCAGCCCCAGCATTTT. The rearrangement joins TRBV19 to TRBJ1-5; the match to TRBD1 covers 7 bases. Germline lookup yields CDR1 LNHDA and CDR2 SQIVND (reference sequence). J lost 4 bases, V lost 6 bases, and 6 bases had no gene match. The CDR3 consists of 14 residues.

This clone was seen only a few times. The rearrangement links TRBV10-1 to TRBJ1-6, with a possible D match to TRBD1 (6 bases). The V end lost 6 bases, the J end lost 4 bases, and 13 bases lay between the germline ends. The CDR3 extends over 15 amino acids. Germline V gene data show CDR1 as WNHNN and CDR2 as SYGVQD (reference sequence). Here the CDR3 reads CASRAGAWYNSPLHF. The CDR3 DNA follows: TGCGCCAGCAGGGCAGGGGCATGGTATAATTCACCCCTCCACTTT.

The chain links TRBV28 to TRBJ2-7; TRBD2 agrees at 13 bases. The CDR3 sequence is 16 residues long. V shed 3 bases and J 7 bases; nucleotides not matched to a gene: 9. Germline V gene lookup returns CDR1 MDHEN and CDR2 SYDVKM. In DNA form, the CDR3 reads TGTGCCAGCAGTTTCCCCGGGACTAGCGGGAAAGGGGAGCAGTACTTC. Amino acids: CASSFPGTSGKGEQYF. Based on the CDR3 plus reference TRBV28 and TRBJ2-7, the full variable domain is DVKVTQSSRYLVKRTGEKVFLECVQDMDHENMFWYRQDPGLGLRLIYFSYDVKMKEKGDIPEGYSVSREKKERFSLILESASTNQTSMYLCASSFPGTSGKGEQYFGPGTRLTVT.

The chain joins TRBV15 to TRBJ2-1; TRBD2 matches at 11 bases. The CDR3 runs 16 residues. V lost 3 bases and J lost 4; bases outside the gene matches: 5. Germline CDR1 LNHNV, CDR2 YYDKDF (reference sequence). CDR3 nucleotide sequence: TGTGCCACCAGCAGGACAGTAGCGGGAGGGTACAATGAGCAGTTCTTC. Translating gives CATSRTVAGGYNEQFF. Full variable domain (remainder filled in from reference TRBV15 and TRBJ2-1): DAMVIQNPRYQVTQFGKPVTLSCSQTLNHNVMYWYQQKSSQAPKLLFHYYDKDFNNEADTPDNFQSRRPNTSFCFLDIRSPGLGDTAMYLCATSRTVAGGYNEQFFGPGTRLTVL.

The genes are TRBV6-5 and TRBJ2-7; TRBD2 matches at 13 bases. This CDR3 spans 15 amino acids. The V segment lost 6 bases and the J segment 6 bases; nucleotides outside the gene matches: 8. Germline CDR1 and CDR2: MNHEY and SVGAGI. The CDR3 sequence: CASRSGRTSGSEQYF. The DNA of the CDR3 is TGTGCCAGCAGATCAGGCCGGACTAGCGGGAGCGAGCAGTACTTC.

J is TRBJ2-1 and V is TRBV7-2, with D perhaps TRBD2 (6 bases). V was pared by 5 bases and J by 7 bases, with 21 bases between. Germline V gene data show CDR1 as SGHTA and CDR2 as FQGNSA. This CDR3 contains 16 residues. Here the CDR3 DNA reads TGTGCCAGCAGCCTTACTCCGGGACTGGGGGGTAATGAGCAGTTCTTC. It is translated as CASSLTPGLGGNEQFF.

J is TRBJ2-1 and V is TRBV5-1; TRBD1 is a possible D gene (6 bases). V was shortened by 3 bases and J by 4 bases, with 11 bases between the two germline ends. Germline V gene data show CDR1 as SGHRS and CDR2 as YFSETQ. The length of the CDR3 is 14 residues. This CDR3 is CASSSQGQYNEQFF. The DNA of the CDR3 is TGCGCCAGCAGCTCCCAGGGACAATACAATGAGCAGTTCTTC. The variable domain in full, completed from reference TRBV5-1 and TRBJ2-1, reads KAGVTQTPRYLIKTRGQQVTLSCSPISGHRSVSWYQQTPGQGLQFLFEYFSETQRNKGNFPGRFSGRQFSNSRSEMNVSTLELGDSALYLCASSSQGQYNEQFFGPGTRLTVL.

The V gene is TRBV3-1 (or the pseudogene TRBV3-2), the J gene TRBJ2-1; 7 nucleotides align to TRBD2. The CDR3 is 18 residues long. V gave up 2 bases and J gave up 0 bases; unmatched junction bases: 10. Germline V gives CDR1 LGHDT, CDR2 YNNKEL (reference sequence). The CDR3 here is CASSQQGLAGPSYNEQFF. The CDR3 bases are TGTGCCAGCAGCCAACAAGGATTAGCGGGCCCCTCCTACAATGAGCAGTTCTTC.

This clone was observed a handful of times. The chain carries TRBV7-9 and TRBJ1-2; 7 nucleotides match TRBD1. The V gene end was trimmed by 5 bases and the J gene end by 4 bases; junction bases not matched to a gene: 16. This CDR3 contains 17 residues. Germline V gene sequence: CDR1 SEHNR, CDR2 FQNEAQ (reference sequence). Here the CDR3 DNA reads TGTGCCAGCAGCCTTCTGACAGGGAGGAATCCTGGCTATGGCTACACCTTC. Encoded protein: CASSLLTGRNPGYGYTF.

The CDR3 DNA follows: TGTGCCAGCAGTTACGAGCGATCCCCAGCCGGGGAGCTGTTTTTT. Its protein product is CASSYERSPAGELFF. The gene calls are TRBV6-6 and TRBJ2-2; D is ambiguous. The CDR3 consists of 15 residues. Trimming removed 2 bases from V and 6 bases from J, with 13 bases in between. CDR1 is MNHNY, CDR2 SVGAGI, per germline (reference sequence).

The chain is built from TRBV28 and TRBJ1-2; no firm D call. CDR3 length equals 13 residues. The germline V and J ends were trimmed by 3 bases and 1 base, with 6 bases remaining between them. Germline-derived CDR1 and CDR2 are MDHEN and SYDVKM. DNA for the CDR3: TGTGCCAGCAGTTTGGGCGTTAACTATGGCTACACCTTC. Protein sequence: CASSLGVNYGYTF.

This clone was picked up a small number of times. The genes are TRBV12-3 or TRBV12-4 and TRBJ1-1, with D hard to call. This CDR3 is 13 amino acids long. V gave up 5 bases and J gave up 1 base, with 8 bases separating them. DNA of the CDR3: TGTGCCAGCAGTCTTAAGAGGAACACTGAAGCTTTCTTT. It encodes CASSLKRNTEAFF.

This chain uses TRBV4-2 with TRBJ1-4, with D unresolved. The V gene lost 3 bases and the J gene lost 8 bases, with 7 bases spanning the gap. The CDR3 consists of 12 residues. Germline CDR1 reads LGHNA; CDR2 reads YNFKEQ. The CDR3 DNA follows: TGTGCCAGCAGCCAGGAGAGGGAAAAACTGTTTTTT. It is translated as CASSQEREKLFF.